This T cell receptor beta chain is drawn from a study of blood T cells in healthy people across ages. Each sample yielded at least 6 million isolated PBMCs. Combining a sample-barcoded 5' primer with a J-beta primer mix, a second PCR ran for about 6 to 12 cycles. TCRdb reprocessed the 5' RACE reads via MiXCR and lists one record per CDR3 protein. The data contain roughly 800,000 distinct CDR3 sequences, about three fifths of them singletons. The origin of this receptor is a young man in good health. Sequencing was performed on blood.

In nucleotides, the CDR3 is TGTGCCAGCAGTTACTCAGGTCGTGAGCAGTACTTC. Protein sequence: CASSYSGREQYF. The V call is TRBV6-5, the J call TRBJ2-4; no reliable D call. Looked up from germline, CDR1 is MNHEY and CDR2 is SVGAGI. The V and J ends lost 0 bases and 13 bases respectively, with 10 bases between them. CDR3 length: 12 residues.